This T cell receptor (beta chain) appears in the sequencing data of a study of T cell responses to AZD1222 COVID-19 vaccine. Libraries were prepared by immunoSEQ multiplex PCR; TCRdb keeps only in-frame clonotypes and omits some of them. Of some 73,000 clones listed, 89% are singletons. Trimming took 1 base from V and 2 from J; bases not matched to a gene: 10. Germline CDR1 and CDR2: MGHRA and YSYEKL. This CDR3 contains 17 residues. Sequences were derived from peripheral blood, sampled 28 days after the second AZD1222 dose. The gene calls are TRBV4-1 and TRBJ2-5; 7 nucleotides align to TRBD1. The clonotype comes from an adult who received the AZD1222 COVID-19 vaccine. The CDR3 loop reads CASSQGLQNRGQETQYF. The CDR3 DNA is TGCGCCAGCAGCCAAGGGCTCCAAAACAGGGGACAAGAGACCCAGTACTTC.